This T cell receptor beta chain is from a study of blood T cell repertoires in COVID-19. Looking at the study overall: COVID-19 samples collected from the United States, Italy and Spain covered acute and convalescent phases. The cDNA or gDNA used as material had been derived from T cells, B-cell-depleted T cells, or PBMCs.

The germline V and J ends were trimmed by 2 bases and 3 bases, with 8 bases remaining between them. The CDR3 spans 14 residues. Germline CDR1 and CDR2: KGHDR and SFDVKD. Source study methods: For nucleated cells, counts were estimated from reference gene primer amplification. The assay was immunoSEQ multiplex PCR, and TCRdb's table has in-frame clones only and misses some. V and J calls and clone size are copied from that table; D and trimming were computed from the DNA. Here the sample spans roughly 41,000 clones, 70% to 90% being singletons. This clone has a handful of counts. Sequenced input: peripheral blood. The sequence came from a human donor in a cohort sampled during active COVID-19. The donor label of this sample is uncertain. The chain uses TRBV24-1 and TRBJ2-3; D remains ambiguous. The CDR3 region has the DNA TGTGCCACCAGTGATTCCAGAGGTACAGATACGCAGTATTTT. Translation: CATSDSRGTDTQYF.